This entry describes one T cell receptor beta chain. Its antigen is not identified. The entry originates in a study of OX40 agonist ivuxolimab in advanced cancers. Study as a whole: Cancers in dose escalation were hepatocellular, melanoma, renal cell and head and neck. Study results and limitations: Expanded peripheral T cells had an undetermined antigen specificity.

Germline values: CDR1 SNHLY, CDR2 FYNNEI. V lost 7 bases and J lost 1, with 14 bases in between. The CDR3 consists of 14 residues. This table comes from immunoSEQ multiplex PCR, and its TCRdb copy is limited to in-frame clones, with some not included. The top ten hold 8% to 11% of the sample, which has 70,000 or so clones, around 89% seen once. The rearrangement joins TRBV2 to TRBJ2-7, with unresolved D. The receptor was isolated from an adult with an advanced solid tumor such as melanoma, head and neck, liver or kidney cancer. Sequencing used CD4+ or CD8+ T cells sorted from blood, obtained in a trial of the OX40 agonist ivuxolimab. The CDR3 DNA sequence: TGTGCCAGCACCCCTCCAGGTGTGTCCTACGAGCAGTACTTC. Protein product: CASTPPGVSYEQYF.